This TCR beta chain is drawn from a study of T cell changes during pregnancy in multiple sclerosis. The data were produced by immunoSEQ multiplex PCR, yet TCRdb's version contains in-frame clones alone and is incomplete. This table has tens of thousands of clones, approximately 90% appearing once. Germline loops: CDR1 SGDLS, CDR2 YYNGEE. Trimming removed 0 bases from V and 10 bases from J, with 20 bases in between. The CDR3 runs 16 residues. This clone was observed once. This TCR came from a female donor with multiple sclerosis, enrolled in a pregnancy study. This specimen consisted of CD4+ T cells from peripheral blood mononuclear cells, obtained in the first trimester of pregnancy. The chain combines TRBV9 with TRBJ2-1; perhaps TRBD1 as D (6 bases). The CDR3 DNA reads TGTGCCAGCAGCGTAGGAGTCGGGCAGGGGATTATGGAGCAGTTCTTC. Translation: CASSVGVGQGIMEQFF.